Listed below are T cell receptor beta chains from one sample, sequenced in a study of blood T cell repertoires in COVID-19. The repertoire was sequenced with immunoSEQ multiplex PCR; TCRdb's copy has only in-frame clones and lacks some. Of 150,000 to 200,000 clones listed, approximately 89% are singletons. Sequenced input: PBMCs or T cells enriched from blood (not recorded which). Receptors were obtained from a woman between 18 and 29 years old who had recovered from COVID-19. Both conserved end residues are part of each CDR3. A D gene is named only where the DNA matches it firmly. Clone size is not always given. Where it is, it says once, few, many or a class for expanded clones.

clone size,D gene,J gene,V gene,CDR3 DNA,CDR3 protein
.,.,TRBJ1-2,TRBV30,TGTGCCTGGATCTCCCGCAGAAGCTATGGCTACACCTTC,CAWISRRSYGYTF
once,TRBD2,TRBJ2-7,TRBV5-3,TGTGCCAGAAGCTTGGGGGGTAGCGGGAGCCTATCCTACGAGCAGTACTTC,CARSLGGSGSLSYEQYF
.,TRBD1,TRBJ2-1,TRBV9,TGTGCCAGCAGCGCCAGACAGGGGGCAAATGGCGATGAGCAGTTCTTC,CASSARQGANGDEQFF
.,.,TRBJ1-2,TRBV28,TGTGCCAGCAGTTTTCTCTATGGCTACACCTTC,CASSFLYGYTF
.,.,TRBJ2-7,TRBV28,TGTGCCAGCAGCTGGGACTCCCCCTCCTACGAGCAGTACTTC,CASSWDSPSYEQYF
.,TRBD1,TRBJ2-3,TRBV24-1,TGTGCCACCAGTGACCCAAGGACAGGGGGAGATACGCAGTATTTT,CATSDPRTGGDTQYF
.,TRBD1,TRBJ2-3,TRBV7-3,TGTGCCAGCAGCTCCGGGACAGCGTTTTCAGATACGCAGTATTTT,CASSSGTAFSDTQYF
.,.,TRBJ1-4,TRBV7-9,TGTGCCAGCAGCTTAAGCGGGGCCCTTGGCGAAAAACTGTTTTTT,CASSLSGALGEKLFF
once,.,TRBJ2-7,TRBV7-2,TGTGCCAGCAGCTTCAGCAACAGCTACGAGCAGTACTTC,CASSFSNSYEQYF
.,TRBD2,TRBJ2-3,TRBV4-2,TGTGCCAGCTGGGGTTCGGGACTAGCGGCAGATACGCAGTATTTT,CASWGSGLAADTQYF
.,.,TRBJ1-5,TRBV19,TGTGCCAGTAGTAACTCTCAGGGCTTTCGCAATCAGCCCCAGCATTTT,CASSNSQGFRNQPQHF
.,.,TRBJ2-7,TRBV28,TGTGCCAGCAGTGGACCCGGGGCGGGGGAGCAGTACTTC,CASSGPGAGEQYF
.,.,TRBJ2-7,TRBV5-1,TGCGCCAGCAGCTTGGATCCAGGCCCCTACGAGCAGTACTTC,CASSLDPGPYEQYF
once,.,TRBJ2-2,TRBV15,TGTGCCACCAGCAGAGGTGCAGGTGGCAACACCGGGGAGCTGTTTTTT,CATSRGAGGNTGELFF
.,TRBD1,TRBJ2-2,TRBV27,TGTGCCAGCAGCGCCCCCCGGACAGGGGGATACACCGGGGAGCTGTTTTTT,CASSAPRTGGYTGELFF
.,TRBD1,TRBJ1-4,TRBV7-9,TGTGCCAGCAGCTTAGGACAGGGTTTTTATGGAAAACTGTTTTTT,CASSLGQGFYGKLFF
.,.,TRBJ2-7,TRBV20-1,TGCAGTGCTAGTTGGCTAGCTGGAACCTACGAGCAGTACTTC,CSASWLAGTYEQYF
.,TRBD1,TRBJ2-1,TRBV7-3,TGTGCCAGCAGCTCCGGACAGGGGGCGCTTGAGCAGTTCTTC,CASSSGQGALEQFF
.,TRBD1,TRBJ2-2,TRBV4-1,TGCGCCAGCAGCCAGAGACAGGGGGAATCCACCGGGGAGCTGTTTTTT,CASSQRQGESTGELFF
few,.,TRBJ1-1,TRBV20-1,TGCAGTGCTAGTGACACAGAAGCTTTCTTT,CSASDTEAFF
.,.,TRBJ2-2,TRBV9,TGTGCCAGCAGCGTAGCTCAGGGGCGCACCGGGGAGCTGTTTTTT,CASSVAQGRTGELFF
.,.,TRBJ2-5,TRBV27,TGTGCCAGCAGTCCCTTGGGAGTCCAAGAGACCCAGTACTTC,CASSPLGVQETQYF
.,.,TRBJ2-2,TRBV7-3,TGTGCCAGCAGCTCGGTGCCCACCGGGGAGCTGTTTTTT,CASSSVPTGELFF
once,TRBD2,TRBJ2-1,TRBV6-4,TGTGCCAGCAGTGAGGGACTAGCGAGGGCAAATGAGCAGTTCTTC,CASSEGLARANEQFF
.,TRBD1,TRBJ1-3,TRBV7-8,TGTGCCAGCAGCACAGGGGTGGGAGGAAACACCATATATTTT,CASSTGVGGNTIYF
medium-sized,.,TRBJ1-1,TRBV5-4,TGTGCCAGCAGCTTAAGAGTGACAGGGAACACTGAAGCTTTCTTT,CASSLRVTGNTEAFF
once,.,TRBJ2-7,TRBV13,TGTGCCAGCAGCTTAGGCCAGGAGGGAACCTACGAGCAGTACTTC,CASSLGQEGTYEQYF
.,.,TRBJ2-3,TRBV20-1,TGCAGTGCTCCAACAGATACGCAGTATTTT,CSAPTDTQYF
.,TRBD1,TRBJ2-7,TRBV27,TGTGCCAGCAGCCTAGGTCGGGACAGGGCCTACGAGCAGTACTTC,CASSLGRDRAYEQYF
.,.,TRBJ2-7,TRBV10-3,TGTGCCACAGGGGAGACCGGCACAGGTTACTACGAGCAGTACTTC,CATGETGTGYYEQYF
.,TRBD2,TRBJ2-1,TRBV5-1,TGCGCCAGCAGCTTGGACGGGACTATGTACAATGAGCAGTTCTTC,CASSLDGTMYNEQFF
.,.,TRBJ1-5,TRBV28,TGTGCCAGCAGTTTGGGGTCAGGGGTGCAGCCCCAGCATTTT,CASSLGSGVQPQHF
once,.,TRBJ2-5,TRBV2,TGTGCCAGCAGTGAGACACAGGGAGAGACCCAGTACTTC,CASSETQGETQYF
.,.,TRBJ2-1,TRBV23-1,TGCGCCAGCAACTATAGCGGCACATACAATGAGCAGTTCTTC,CASNYSGTYNEQFF
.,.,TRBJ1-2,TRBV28,TGTGCCAGCAGTTCGACCCGGACAGATACCTATGGCTACACCTTC,CASSSTRTDTYGYTF
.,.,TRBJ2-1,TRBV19,TGTGCCAGTACGACGGGACTTAACAATGAGCAGTTCTTC,CASTTGLNNEQFF
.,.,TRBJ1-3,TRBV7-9,TGTGCCAGCAGCCCTCGGAACACCATATATTTT,CASSPRNTIYF
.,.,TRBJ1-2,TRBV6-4,TGTGCCAGCAGTGCAACGCCAGGGAACTATGGCTACACCTTC,CASSATPGNYGYTF
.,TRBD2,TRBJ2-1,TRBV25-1,TGTGCCAGCAGGAAGGCGGGAGACTACAATGAGCAGTTCTTC,CASRKAGDYNEQFF
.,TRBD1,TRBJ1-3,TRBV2,TGTGCCAGTCCATACAGGGGGCCGTCTGGAAACACCATATATTTT,CASPYRGPSGNTIYF
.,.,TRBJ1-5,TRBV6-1,TGTGCCAGCAGTGAAGGGACACCGAATCAGCCCCAGCATTTT,CASSEGTPNQPQHF
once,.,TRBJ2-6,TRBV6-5,TGTGCCAGCAGGACACAGGGAGCTGGGGCCAACGTCCTGACTTTC,CASRTQGAGANVLTF
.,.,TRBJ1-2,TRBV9,TGTGCCAGCAGCCCCCGGGGAGCTGGCTACACCTTC,CASSPRGAGYTF
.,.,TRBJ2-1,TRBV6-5,TGTGCCAGCAGACTAACACTTAGTAGGGGTGAGCAGTTCTTC,CASRLTLSRGEQFF
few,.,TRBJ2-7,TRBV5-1,TGCGCCAGCAGCCCACAACCACCCGATCCGACAGGTTGGGGATACGAGCAGTACTTC,CASSPQPPDPTGWGYEQYF
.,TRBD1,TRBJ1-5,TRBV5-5,TGTGCCAGCAGCCCCAACTTACGACAGGGTAATCAGCCCCAGCATTTT,CASSPNLRQGNQPQHF
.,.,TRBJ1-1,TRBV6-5,TGTGCCAGCAGGACCGGGGGGACCAACACTGAAGCTTTCTTT,CASRTGGTNTEAFF
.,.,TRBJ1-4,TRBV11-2,TGTGCCAGCAGCTTACTTGTGGGGCTGGGAGAAAAACTGTTTTTT,CASSLLVGLGEKLFF
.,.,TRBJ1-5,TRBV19,TGTGCCAGTAATGGGGGGGTACGCAATCAGCCCCAGCATTTT,CASNGGVRNQPQHF
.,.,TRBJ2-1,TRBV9,TGTGCCAGCAGCGTAAGGGACTTTGAGCAGTTCTTC,CASSVRDFEQFF
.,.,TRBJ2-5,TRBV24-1,TGTGCCACCAGTGATTTGCCCAGGCCGGAGGTACAAGAGACCCAGTACTTC,CATSDLPRPEVQETQYF
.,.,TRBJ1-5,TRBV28,TGTGCCAGCAGCTTGGAGGTCGGGAGCAATCAGCCCCAGCATTTT,CASSLEVGSNQPQHF
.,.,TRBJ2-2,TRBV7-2,TGTGCCAGCAGCCCCGCGGAGGGCCGAACCGGGGAGCTGTTTTTT,CASSPAEGRTGELFF
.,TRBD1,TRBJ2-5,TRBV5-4,TGTGCCAGCAGCTTTCCAGGGGGCAATCCTCAAGAGACCCAGTACTTC,CASSFPGGNPQETQYF
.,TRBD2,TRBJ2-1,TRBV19,TGTGCCAGTAGTATAGGCGGGGGCTCCTACAATGAGCAGTTCTTC,CASSIGGGSYNEQFF
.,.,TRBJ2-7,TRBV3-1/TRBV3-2,TGTGCCAGCATGCCCGGTGGAGGGGGCTCTAACGAGCAGTACTTC,CASMPGGGGSNEQYF
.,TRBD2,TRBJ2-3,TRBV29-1,TGCAGCGTTGCCCGGATAAGGCGGGAGAGTTTGTCAGATACGCAGTATTTT,CSVARIRRESLSDTQYF
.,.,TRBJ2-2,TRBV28,TGTGCCAGCAGTTTATTGGGCGCCCTTGTAAGAACCGGGGAGCTGTTTTTT,CASSLLGALVRTGELFF
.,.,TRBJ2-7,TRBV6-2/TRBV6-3,TGTGCCAGCAGTTACTCCATGAGGGAGGTCTCCTACGAGCAGTACTTC,CASSYSMREVSYEQYF